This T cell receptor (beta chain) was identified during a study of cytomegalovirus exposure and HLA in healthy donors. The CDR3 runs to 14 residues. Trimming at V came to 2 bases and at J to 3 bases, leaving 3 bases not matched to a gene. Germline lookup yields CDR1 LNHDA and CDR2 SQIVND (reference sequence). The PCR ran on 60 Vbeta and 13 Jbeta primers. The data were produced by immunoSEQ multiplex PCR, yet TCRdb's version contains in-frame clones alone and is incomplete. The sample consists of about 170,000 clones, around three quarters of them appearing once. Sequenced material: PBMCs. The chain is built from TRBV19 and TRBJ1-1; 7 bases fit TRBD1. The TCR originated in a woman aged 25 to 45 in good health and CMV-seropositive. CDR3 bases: TGTGCCAGTAGTATAACAGGGGTGTACACTGAAGCTTTCTTT. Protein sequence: CASSITGVYTEAFF.